The 31 T cell receptor beta chains listed next were all sequenced from one sample in a study of human T cells and chemical hapten exposure. As to time point: pre-sensitization, week 0. As for treatment: therapeutic diphenylcyclopropenone sensitization with weekly scalp DPC. TCRdb independently ran MiXCR on the RACE reads; one entry per CDR3 protein. The sample contains tens of thousands of distinct CDR3 sequences, 9.9% of which appear only once. The sample was whole blood, taken in connection with sensitization to the hapten diphenylcyclopropenone (DPC). These receptors were obtained from a man aged 40-49 years with alopecia areata. Some clones in this sample may be carry-over from other donors' samples.

This clonotype has a handful of counts. This rearrangement joins TRBV7-2 to TRBJ2-3; D is unresolved. The V gene lost 4 bases and the J gene lost 7 bases, with 9 bases spanning the gap. The CDR3 is 12 residues long. Germline values: CDR1 SGHTA, CDR2 FQGNSA. Written as DNA, the CDR3 is TGTGCCAGCAGCTCCACGGTTCATACGCAGTATTTT. Translated: CASSSTVHTQYF.

This clonotype was observed at least ten times. The rearrangement joins TRBV13 to TRBJ1-1; D not certain. CDR3 size: 16 residues. Germline V gene data show CDR1 as PRHDT and CDR2 as FYEKMQ (reference sequence). Trimming took 7 bases from V and 5 from J, leaving 23 bases between them. CDR3 amino acids: CASTPRRGPALTEAFF. DNA for the CDR3: TGTGCCAGCACCCCCCGCCGTGGGCCTGCTCTTACTGAAGCTTTCTTT.

This chain joins TRBV10-1 and TRBJ1-2; perhaps TRBD1 as D (5 bases). Looked up from germline, CDR1 is WNHNN and CDR2 is SYGVQD (reference sequence). V was clipped by 4 bases and J by 4 bases, with 10 bases between them. This CDR3 region has 13 residues. The CDR3 sequence is CASSVSGPYGYTF. The CDR3 DNA reads as TGCGCCAGCAGTGTATCGGGACCCTATGGCTACACCTTC.

This rearrangement joins TRBV5-1 to TRBJ2-7; TRBD2 matches at 7 bases. The CDR3 sequence is 13 residues long. J gave up 5 bases and V 3 bases, and 5 bases lay outside the gene matches. The V gene's germline CDR1 is SGHRS and CDR2 YFSETQ. In nucleotides, the CDR3 is TGCGCCAGCAGCTCACTAGCGAGCGACGAGCAGTACTTC. It specifies CASSSLASDEQYF.

In its sample, this clonotype was seen many times. This sequence joins TRBV20-1 and TRBJ1-5; possibly TRBD1 for D (6 bases). The CDR3 is 15 residues long. V lost 5 bases, J lost 2 bases, and 16 bases lay in between. Per germline, CDR1 DFQATT and CDR2 SNEGSKA (reference sequence). In DNA, the CDR3 is TGCAGTGCTCTAACTCCAGGGGACGGCAATCAGCCCCAGCATTTT. Amino acids: CSALTPGDGNQPQHF.

The table lists this clonotype with a few counts. The V and J genes are TRBV6-6 and TRBJ2-3; 7 bases fit TRBD1. Germline values: CDR1 MNHNY, CDR2 SVGAGI (reference sequence). The CDR3 has 16 amino acids. The trim removed 0 bases at V and 2 bases at J, leaving 5 bases unmatched. The DNA for the CDR3 is TGTGCCAGCAGTTACTCACCGGGACAGCCCACAGATACGCAGTATTTT. This gives the protein CASSYSPGQPTDTQYF.

CDR3 coding DNA: TGCAGTGCTCGCCGGAATAACAGGAACACTGAAGCTTTCTTT. Protein product: CSARRNNRNTEAFF. This chain connects TRBV20-1 to TRBJ1-1; D not resolved. Germline V CDR1 and CDR2: DFQATT, SNEGSKA (reference sequence). V shed 5 bases and J shed 1 base, with 14 bases lying between them. The CDR3 runs 14 residues.

This rearrangement joins TRBV12-3 or TRBV12-4 to TRBJ1-6, with TRBD1 matching 8 bases. The CDR3 runs to 14 residues. The J segment lost 10 bases and the V segment lost 6 bases, leaving 8 bases of the junction unmatched. The CDR3 region is CASSFGQGISPLHF. The CDR3 bases are TGTGCCAGCAGCTTCGGACAGGGCATCTCACCCCTCCACTTT.

This clonotype was found once. The V and J genes are TRBV2 and TRBJ2-2, with TRBD2 identical over 10 bases. The CDR3 contains 15 residues. V dropped 4 bases and J dropped 4; count of bases not matched to a gene: 3. CDR1 and CDR2 from the germline V gene are SNHLY and FYNNEI. CDR3 sequence reads: CASSARTSGTGELFF. DNA of the CDR3: TGTGCCAGCAGTGCCCGGACTAGCGGCACCGGGGAGCTGTTTTTT.

In this sample, this clonotype turned up a few times. V gene TRBV25-1 combines with J gene TRBJ2-5; TRBD2 matches 7 bases. The V segment lost 2 bases and the J segment 3 bases; nucleotides outside the gene matches: 3. The CDR3 is 14 amino acids. Germline assignment: CDR1 MGHDK and CDR2 SYGVNS. This CDR3 is CASSEIRGEETQYF. As DNA, the CDR3 is TGTGCCAGCAGTGAAATCCGGGGGGAAGAGACCCAGTACTTC.

This clonotype was picked up many times. The V gene is TRBV18, the J gene TRBJ1-2, with a weak D call TRBD1 (5 bases). V was pared by 5 bases and J by 5 bases, with 9 bases between. The CDR3 length is 12 residues. The germline CDR1 and CDR2 sequences are KGHSH and LQKENI. Here the CDR3 reads CASSTGTYGYTF. The CDR3 bases are TGTGCCAGCTCAACTGGGACGTATGGCTACACCTTC.

At least ten counts were recorded for this clonotype. V is TRBV28 and J is TRBJ2-7, with D unclear. Germline CDR1 MDHEN, CDR2 SYDVKM. Trimming took 5 bases from V and 5 from J, leaving 7 bases between them. The CDR3 runs 11 residues. The CDR3 loop is CASSTWNEQYF. As DNA, the CDR3 is TGTGCCAGCAGTACCTGGAACGAGCAGTACTTC. Variable domain in full (rest from reference TRBV28 and TRBJ2-7): DVKVTQSSRYLVKRTGEKVFLECVQDMDHENMFWYRQDPGLGLRLIYFSYDVKMKEKGDIPEGYSVSREKKERFSLILESASTNQTSMYLCASSTWNEQYFGPGTRLTVT.

In this sample, this clonotype turned up many times. J is TRBJ2-7 and V is TRBV7-9, with D perhaps matching TRBD1 or TRBD2 (5 bases each). The CDR3 sequence is 13 residues long. Germline V gene data show CDR1 as SEHNR and CDR2 as FQNEAQ (reference sequence). V lost 11 bases to trimming and J lost 2 bases, with 16 bases between them. CDR3 nucleotides: TGTGCCGTGAGGGGCATGAATCCCTACGAGCAGTACTTC. Its translation is CAVRGMNPYEQYF.

The chain has TRBV5-1 and TRBJ2-3; 14 bases align to TRBD2. In germline, CDR1 is SGHRS, CDR2 YFSETQ. The V segment lost 1 base and the J segment 0 bases; nucleotides outside the gene matches: 10. This CDR3 has 20 residues. CDR3 loop: CASSLIGGLAGAGSTDTQYF. CDR3 coding DNA: TGCGCCAGCAGCTTGATCGGGGGACTAGCGGGAGCAGGCAGCACAGATACGCAGTATTTT.

There are many counts of this clonotype. This sequence joins TRBV7-9 and TRBJ1-1; D is perhaps TRBD1 (5 bases). Germline V gene lookup returns CDR1 SEHNR and CDR2 FQNEAQ (reference sequence). V lost 1 base, J lost 9 bases, and 9 bases lay in between. This CDR3 has 12 amino acids. CDR3 sequence reads: CASSLDDRKAFF. In nucleotides, the CDR3 is TGTGCCAGCAGCTTAGATGACAGAAAAGCTTTCTTT.

This clonotype was counted between two and nine times. This sequence joins TRBV7-2 and TRBJ2-3; 11 bases fit TRBD1. Germline assignment: CDR1 SGHTA and CDR2 FQGNSA. The CDR3 contains 18 residues. V trimming: 6 bases; J trimming: 7 bases; junction bases outside the gene matches: 18. In DNA, the CDR3 is TGTGCCAGCAGTCAAGTCGGCCGCCCGGGACAGGGGGTAAATACGCAGTATTTT. Protein sequence: CASSQVGRPGQGVNTQYF.

This clonotype was seen a few times. CDR3 DNA: TGTGCCAGCAGTCCTGACGGGAATAATTCACCCCTCCACTTT. This gives the protein CASSPDGNNSPLHF. The chain has TRBV6-5 and TRBJ1-6; unclear D gene. The CDR3 covers 14 residues. Germline V gene data show CDR1 as MNHEY and CDR2 as SVGAGI. The V and J ends lost 5 bases and 5 bases respectively, with 10 bases between them.

Ten or more counts support this clonotype. The rearrangement links TRBV6-2 or TRBV6-3 to TRBJ1-2; D gene uncertain. The CDR3 contains 13 residues. The germline gives CDR1 MNHEY, CDR2 SVGEGT. V was shortened by 2 bases and J by 6 bases, with 10 bases between the two germline ends. CDR3 nucleotide sequence: TGTGCCAGCAGTTACGGGGTTTGGAATGGCTACACCTTC. The encoded protein is CASSYGVWNGYTF.

The chain recombines TRBV27 with TRBJ2-2, with unresolved D. The ends were cut back, 3 bases at V and 6 bases at J, with 8 bases in the middle. The CDR3 spans 13 residues. CDR1 is MNHEY and CDR2 is SMNVEV in the germline V gene (reference sequence). The DNA of the CDR3 is TGTGCCAGCAGTTTTAGCTTTGCCGGGGAGCTGTTTTTT. Translation gives CASSFSFAGELFF.

This clonotype was detected a few times. V and J are TRBV5-4 and TRBJ2-3; D might be TRBD1 (6 bases). The CDR3 sequence is 15 residues long. Germline CDR1 is SGHNT and CDR2 is YYREEE (reference sequence). V gave up 2 bases and J gave up 0 bases, with 10 bases separating them. The CDR3 spells CASSLQGLSTDTQYF. The DNA for the CDR3 is TGTGCCAGCAGCTTACAGGGTTTGAGCACAGATACGCAGTATTTT.

The chain couples TRBV20-1 to TRBJ2-1, with D perhaps matching TRBD2 (6 bases). V shed 3 bases and J shed 7 bases, with 10 bases lying between them. CDR1 is DFQATT and CDR2 is SNEGSKA in the germline V gene (reference sequence). The CDR3 length is 12 residues. CDR3 nucleotides: TGCAGTGCTAGCTCGGGAGAGAATGAGCAGTTCTTC. Its translation: CSASSGENEQFF.

This clonotype has a count of ten or more. The V call is TRBV9, the J call TRBJ1-6; D perhaps matches TRBD1 (5 bases). V was shortened by 0 bases and J by 9 bases, with 19 bases between the two germline ends. Germline V gene data show CDR1 as SGDLS and CDR2 as YYNGEE. The CDR3 runs 17 residues. CDR3 bases: TGTGCCAGCAGCGTAGACCCGACAGTACCCGGGGCTTCACCCCTCCACTTT. Amino acid sequence: CASSVDPTVPGASPLHF.

This clonotype was seen a few times. The chain employs TRBV5-1 and TRBJ1-1, with D possibly TRBD1 on 5 matching bases. Per germline, CDR1 SGHRS and CDR2 YFSETQ. Trimming took off 0 bases at V and 1 base at J, with 13 bases between the two ends. CDR3 size: 16 residues. The DNA for the CDR3 is TGCGCCAGCAGCTTGGTGGGGGGGACCCCGAACACTGAAGCTTTCTTT. Protein product: CASSLVGGTPNTEAFF.

This clonotype was counted between two and nine times. The chain employs TRBV3-1 and TRBJ2-3; 10 bases are a match to TRBD2. There are 16 residues in the CDR3. J was trimmed by 1 base and V by 5 bases; bases with no gene match: 6. The germline V gene has CDR1 LGHDT and CDR2 YNNKEL (reference sequence). CDR3 in DNA: TGTGCCAGCAGCACACACGGGACTAGCGGCACAGATACGCAGTATTTT. Amino acid sequence: CASSTHGTSGTDTQYF.

This clonotype was picked up many times. DNA of the CDR3: TGTGCCAGCAGCGCCCGGGACTCCTTCTCCTACGAGCAGTACTTC. It codes for CASSARDSFSYEQYF. J is TRBJ2-7 and V is TRBV9, with D perhaps matching TRBD2 (6 bases). V dropped 3 bases and J dropped 0 bases, with 13 bases sitting between them. Germline CDR1 reads SGDLS; CDR2 reads YYNGEE. The CDR3 is 15 residues long.

This clonotype was counted many times. The chain employs TRBV19 and TRBJ1-2; 7 bases agree with TRBD1. Per germline, CDR1 LNHDA and CDR2 SQIVND (reference sequence). This CDR3 comprises 12 residues. Trimming at V came to 10 bases and at J to 7 bases, leaving 9 bases not matched to a gene. Here the CDR3 DNA reads TGTGCCATTCGACAGGGAGCTGGTGGCTACACCTTC. It yields the protein CAIRQGAGGYTF.

The chain combines TRBV5-4 with TRBJ2-1, with TRBD1 as a possible D gene (5 bases). There are 15 residues in the CDR3. Germline V gene data show CDR1 as SGHNT and CDR2 as YYREEE (reference sequence). V lost 0 bases and J 4 bases, leaving 11 bases between the germline ends. Here the CDR3 DNA reads TGTGCCAGCAGCTTGGTGGGCAGGGAATACAATGAGCAGTTCTTC. Its translation is CASSLVGREYNEQFF. The full variable domain, with the rest looked up from reference TRBV5-4 and TRBJ2-1, is ETGVTQSPTHLIKTRGQQVTLRCSSQSGHNTVSWYQQALGQGPQFIFQYYREEENGRGNFPPRFSGLQFPNYSSELNVNALELDDSALYLCASSLVGREYNEQFFGPGTRLTVL.

This clonotype has a count of ten or more. The chain is built from TRBV6-6 and TRBJ2-7, with D perhaps matching TRBD1 or TRBD2 (5 bases each). The germline V and J ends were trimmed by 0 bases and 2 bases, with 8 bases remaining between them. This CDR3 contains 14 residues. Per the germline V gene, CDR1 is MNHNY and CDR2 is SVGAGI (reference sequence). The CDR3 DNA reads as TGTGCCAGCAGTTACTCGACGGGGCCCTACGAGCAGTACTTC. Translating it yields CASSYSTGPYEQYF.

This clonotype was seen repeatedly, ten times or more. The V gene is TRBV3-1, the J gene TRBJ2-4, with 10 bases lining up with TRBD2. V shed 2 bases and J 7 bases; nucleotides not matched to a gene: 2. This CDR3 spans 14 amino acids. Germline V gene sequence: CDR1 LGHDT, CDR2 YNNKEL (reference sequence). The CDR3, as DNA: TGTGCCAGCAGCCAACTAGCGGGAGCGAACATTCAGTACTTC. Translation: CASSQLAGANIQYF.

This clonotype came up a few times. V usage is TRBV14 and J usage is TRBJ2-7; TRBD1 agrees at 8 bases. Germline V gene data show CDR1 as SGHDN and CDR2 as FVKESK. CDR3 length equals 15 residues. The V and J ends lost 2 bases and 4 bases, in that order; junction bases with no gene match: 7. CDR3 sequence: CASSQRRDRRYEQYF. The CDR3 DNA is TGTGCCAGCAGCCAACGCCGGGACAGGAGGTACGAGCAGTACTTC.

Ten or more counts support this clonotype. The chain joins TRBV21-1 to TRBJ2-7; the table's D call, TRBD2, has no DNA check behind it. TRBV21-1 is shown as a pseudogene. CDR3 length: 16 residues. The CDR3, as DNA: TGTGCCAGCAGCAACCAGGCTAGCGGGAGGATCTGCGAGCAGTACTTC. Amino acid sequence: CASSNQASGRICEQYF.